This paragraph covers one T cell receptor (beta chain) sequence. Its specific antigen is unknown. No per-base quality is available; no much larger clone lies one base away. This sample was included in a study of blood T cell repertoires in COVID-19 (dated by TCRdb to the early 2020s). With regard to the full study: Samples from collaborators originated in the United States, Italy and Spain and spanned both the acute and convalescent phases of COVID-19. The prospective study material was composed of cDNA or gDNA derived from T cells, B-cell-depleted T cells, or PBMCs. Subjects who had been exposed to COVID-19, were actively infected with it, or had recovered from it provided the deeply sampled blood TCRbeta repertoires that made up the dataset. The repertoires were made available in a free public database intended to serve as a resource for research on the immune response to SARS-CoV-2. The samples were drawn from two sources: the first 160 participants of the ongoing ImmuneRACE study, and 950 to 1,500 subjects contributed by 6 global collaborators. The sample metadata nearly always contained a de-identified subject ID, COVID-19 status, age in years and sex. Where HLA class I and class II types were available, the types were taken from metadata supplied by the sample provider, not from assay-based typing. What the research found in general, with its limitations: How much clinical and demographic metadata was included differed by source and by participant, and the metadata was provided uncurated.

Enrolling through a virtual design, the prospective study's participants ranged in age from roughly 18 to 89 years and lived across about two dozen United States geographic areas. In the prospective study, cohorts were assigned on the basis of participant-reported clinical history obtained from a screening survey and a study questionnaire. In the prospective study, mobile phlebotomists collected whole blood, serum and a nasopharyngeal or oropharyngeal swab from each participant. Prospective study participants could optionally give additional blood draws and questionnaires over an approximately 2-month period. Before DNA extraction, blood samples from the prospective study were shipped at room temperature or frozen. The immunoSEQ Assay, a bias-controlled multiplex PCR, was used to amplify TCRbeta CDR3 regions from genomic DNA. In the original analysis: Nucleated cell counts per sample were estimated from amplification of reference gene primers within the assay. To quantify the absolute abundance of each unique TCRbeta CDR3 rearrangement, sequence reads were collapsed and filtered. Productive Simpson clonality was computed per sample as the square root of Simpson's diversity index over productive rearrangements. TCRdb took over this immuneACCESS table, retaining in-frame rearrangements with V and J assigned. Such tables are incomplete; in checked studies, under half of the missing clones stem from an unresolved V gene, and the remainder is unexplained. V, J and clone size are taken as reported in that table, and D and trimming were inferred from the DNA itself. The sample table lists about 480,000 clones, about 90% of them with a count of one. Together, the top ten hold about 2% of the sample.

V is trimmed back by 3 bases and J by 4 bases, and the junction contains 15 bases that no gene match accounts for. CDR1 and CDR2, looked up from the germline V gene, are SGHTS and YDEGEE. The CDR3, from cysteine to phenylalanine, totals 18 residues. The kept DNA is CDR3 alone, 54 bases in frame from the first base. The specimen was PBMCs or T cells enriched from blood (not recorded which). This receptor was taken from a woman under 30 with acute COVID-19. The chain was built from TRBV5-8 and TRBJ1-4, with TRBD1 identical over 7 junction bases. The nucleotide sequence is given as TGTGCCAGCAGCTCGGGACTTCAGGGGGTTCATAGTAATGAAAAACTGTTTTTT. Protein translation: CASSSGLQGVHSNEKLFF.